The 20 T cell receptor beta chains in this list originate from one sample, sequenced in a study of blood T cell repertoires in COVID-19. TCRdb's table, derived via immunoSEQ multiplex PCR, lists solely in-frame clones and lacks some. The table includes about 130,000 clones, about four fifths detected once. Specimen: peripheral blood. The receptors stem from a woman in her forties or fifties with acute or convalescent COVID-19.

The chain employs TRBV4-1 and TRBJ1-2, with unresolved D. In germline, CDR1 is MGHRA, CDR2 YSYEKL. V was clipped by 0 bases and J by 5 bases, with 13 bases between them. CDR3 length: 15 residues. The CDR3 region is CASSQDPAGAYGYTF. In nucleotides, the CDR3 is TGCGCCAGCAGCCAAGATCCCGCCGGAGCTTATGGCTACACCTTC.

The chain joins TRBV14 to TRBJ2-7; a possible D gene is TRBD2 (6 bases). The CDR3 consists of 14 residues. V was trimmed by 2 bases and J by 5 bases, leaving 13 bases between them. Germline CDR1 reads SGHDN; CDR2 reads FVKESK. The DNA of the CDR3 is TGTGCCAGCAGCCAAAGCGGCTGGGGGGACGAGCAGTACTTC. Protein product: CASSQSGWGDEQYF.

This chain joins TRBV5-8 and TRBJ2-3, with D perhaps TRBD2 (5 bases). This CDR3 has 14 amino acids. The V gene lost 7 bases and the J gene lost 2 bases, with 14 bases spanning the gap. Germline V CDR1 and CDR2: SGHTS, YDEGEE. As DNA, the CDR3 is TGTGCCAGCCGCGACTACCGGGACACAGATACGCAGTATTTT. Its translation is CASRDYRDTDTQYF. Supplemented by reference TRBV5-8 and TRBJ2-3, the full variable domain reads EAGVTQSPTHLIKTRGQQATLRCSPISGHTSVYWYQQALGLGLQFLLWYDEGEERNRGNFPPRFSGRQFPNYSSELNVNALELEDSALYLCASRDYRDTDTQYFGPGTRLTVL.

This chain connects TRBV7-2 to TRBJ2-7, with 7 bases lining up with TRBD2. Germline assignment: CDR1 SGHTA and CDR2 FQGNSA. The CDR3 sequence is 15 residues long. Trimming took 5 bases from V and 2 from J; bases not matched to a gene: 9. For the CDR3, the DNA is TGTGCCAGCAGCCCTGAAGCGGGAAAGACCTACGAGCAGTACTTC. This encodes CASSPEAGKTYEQYF. The variable domain in full, completed from reference TRBV7-2 and TRBJ2-7, reads GAGVSQSPSNKVTEKGKDVELRCDPISGHTALYWYRQSLGQGLEFLIYFQGNSAPDKSGLPSDRFSAERTGGSVSTLTIQRTQQEDSAVYLCASSPEAGKTYEQYFGPGTRLTVT.

The rearrangement links TRBV6-5 to TRBJ1-2; D unclear. The CDR3 length is 15 residues. Germline V gives CDR1 MNHEY, CDR2 SVGAGI. V dropped 6 bases and J dropped 1 base, with 15 bases sitting between them. CDR3 in amino acids: CASSYNPGINYGYTF. The CDR3 bases are TGTGCCAGCAGCTACAATCCGGGAATTAACTATGGCTACACCTTC.

V usage is TRBV3-1 (or the pseudogene TRBV3-2) and J usage is TRBJ1-2; no clear D. The CDR3 runs to 13 residues. The germline V gene has CDR1 LGHDT and CDR2 YNNKEL (reference sequence). Trimming took 2 bases from V and 6 from J, leaving 10 bases between them. The CDR3 sequence: CASSQRQWDGYTF. The CDR3 DNA reads TGTGCCAGCAGCCAACGACAATGGGATGGCTACACCTTC.

CDR3 residues: CARGKVGQRNTEAFF. The CDR3 DNA reads as TGTGCCAGGGGGAAGGTTGGACAGCGGAACACTGAAGCTTTCTTT. The J gene is TRBJ1-1, the V gene TRBV7-3; D perhaps matches TRBD1 (6 bases). Per germline, CDR1 SGHTA and CDR2 FQGTGA. This CDR3 has 15 residues. Trimming stripped 9 bases from V and 1 base from J, with 18 bases between. Variable domain in full (rest from reference TRBV7-3 and TRBJ1-1): GAGVSQTPSNKVTEKGKYVELRCDPISGHTALYWYRQSLGQGPEFLIYFQGTGAADDSGLPNDRFFAVRPEGSVSTLKIQRTERGDSAVYLCARGKVGQRNTEAFFGQGTRLTVV.

The V and J genes are TRBV9 and TRBJ1-2, with D uncertain. Trimming left V 7 bases short and J 2 bases short, with 3 bases between. This CDR3 is 10 amino acids long. Germline V gene sequence: CDR1 SGDLS, CDR2 YYNGEE. CDR3 coding DNA: TGTGCCAGCTCAAACTATGGCTACACCTTC. It translates to CASSNYGYTF.

The rearrangement uses TRBV5-1 and TRBJ1-1; 8 nucleotides match TRBD1. Per germline, CDR1 SGHRS and CDR2 YFSETQ. The CDR3 runs 15 residues. Trimming removed 3 bases from V and 4 bases from J; junction bases left unmatched: 8. The CDR3 DNA sequence: TGCGCCAGCAGCTCCCGACAGGGGAGAGTCACTGAAGCTTTCTTT. Amino acid sequence: CASSSRQGRVTEAFF.

The V gene is TRBV7-8, the J gene TRBJ1-1; weak D call: TRBD1 (6 bases). V was cut by 1 base and J by 8 bases, with 11 bases left in between. The CDR3 is 13 amino acids. Germline assignment: CDR1 SGHVS and CDR2 FQNEAQ. The CDR3 DNA sequence: TGTGCCAGCAGCTTAGAGTTGAGGGGGGAAGCTTTCTTT. This codes for CASSLELRGEAFF.

This clone was detected only once. One end of the junction does not line up with germline, which may come from a read error. At the DNA level, this CDR3 is encoded by other sequences in the same sample as well. The rearrangement joins TRBV5-1 to TRBJ2-7, with 7 bases identical to TRBD1. CDR3 length: 13 amino acids. Germline V lookup: CDR1 SGHRS, CDR2 YFSETQ. CDR3 sequence reads: CASSLDRAYEQYF. The CDR3 DNA sequence: TGCGCCAGCAGCCTCGACAGGGCCTACGAGCAGTATTTC.

This sequence joins TRBV19 and TRBJ1-5, with 10 bases that match TRBD1. The CDR3 runs to 17 residues. After removal of 3 bases from V and 5 bases from J, the junction contained 10 bases not matched to a gene. CDR1 and CDR2 from the germline V gene are LNHDA and SQIVND (reference sequence). CDR3 bases: TGTGCCAGTAGTATCCGTCCGGGACAGGGGACATATCAGCCCCAGCATTTT. Translated: CASSIRPGQGTYQPQHF.

The chain carries TRBV29-1 and TRBJ1-3, with unresolved D. CDR1 SQVTM and CDR2 ANQGSEA come from the germline V gene. This CDR3 is built from 12 residues. Trimming took off 4 bases at V and 2 bases at J, with 6 bases between the two ends. In nucleotides, the CDR3 is TGCAGCGTTGGAGGGACTGGAAACACCATATATTTT. It is translated as CSVGGTGNTIYF.

This chain links TRBV2 with TRBJ1-2, with 10 bases that match TRBD1. CDR3 length: 13 amino acids. Germline assignment: CDR1 SNHLY and CDR2 FYNNEI. The V and J ends lost 7 bases and 5 bases, in that order; junction bases with no gene match: 4. The CDR3 DNA sequence: TGTGCCAGCAACTTGGGACAGGGGTATGGCTACACCTTC. Protein sequence: CASNLGQGYGYTF.

J is TRBJ1-1 and V is TRBV6-5; maybe TRBD1 (6 bases). The CDR3 loop spans 13 amino acids. With 6 bases removed from V and 5 bases from J, the gap between germline ends came to 13 bases. CDR1 MNHEY and CDR2 SVGAGI come from the germline V gene. CDR3 region: CASRLTGITEAFF. The CDR3 DNA sequence: TGTGCCAGCAGACTCACAGGGATAACTGAAGCTTTCTTT.

V and J are TRBV5-5 and TRBJ2-1; D may be TRBD1 (5 bases). The CDR3 consists of 14 residues. Germline loops: CDR1 SGHKS, CDR2 YYEKEE (reference sequence). V was pared by 6 bases and J by 7 bases, with 17 bases between. The CDR3 reads CASIRSGYQNEQFF. CDR3 nucleotide sequence: TGTGCCAGCATTAGATCAGGGTACCAGAATGAGCAGTTCTTC.

This sequence joins TRBV6-1 and TRBJ1-4; the match to TRBD1 covers 7 bases. Germline V CDR1 and CDR2: MNHNS, SASEGT. This CDR3 spans 15 amino acids. The junction had 5 bases not matched to a gene; V was cut back by 2 bases and J by 5 bases. This chain's CDR3 is CASSESGQVNEKLFF. CDR3 DNA sequence: TGTGCCAGCAGTGAATCCGGACAGGTGAATGAAAAACTGTTTTTT.

The genes are TRBV6-2 or TRBV6-3 and TRBJ1-2, with 8 bases matching TRBD1. Trimming removed 2 bases from V and 8 bases from J; junction bases left unmatched: 7. Germline V lookup: CDR1 MNHEY, CDR2 SVGEGT. CDR3 size: 14 residues. The CDR3: CASSYTDRVRGYTF. The CDR3 region has the DNA TGTGCCAGCAGTTACACGGACAGGGTGCGAGGCTACACCTTC.

The chain combines TRBV15 with TRBJ1-5; 8 nucleotides agree with TRBD1. Trimming removed 4 bases from V and 10 bases from J; junction bases left unmatched: 6. The germline V gene has CDR1 LNHNV and CDR2 YYDKDF (reference sequence). CDR3 length equals 13 residues. The DNA for the CDR3 is TGTGCCACCAGCAAGGACAGGGTCAAACCCCAGCATTTT. This translates into CATSKDRVKPQHF.

The gene calls are TRBV4-2 and TRBJ2-3, with TRBD2 as a possible D gene (6 bases). With 0 bases removed from V and 2 bases from J, the gap between germline ends came to 6 bases. The V gene's germline CDR1 is LGHNA and CDR2 YNFKEQ. This CDR3 comprises 14 residues. In nucleotides, the CDR3 is TGTGCCAGCAGCCAAGAGCGGGACACAGATACGCAGTATTTT. It specifies CASSQERDTDTQYF.